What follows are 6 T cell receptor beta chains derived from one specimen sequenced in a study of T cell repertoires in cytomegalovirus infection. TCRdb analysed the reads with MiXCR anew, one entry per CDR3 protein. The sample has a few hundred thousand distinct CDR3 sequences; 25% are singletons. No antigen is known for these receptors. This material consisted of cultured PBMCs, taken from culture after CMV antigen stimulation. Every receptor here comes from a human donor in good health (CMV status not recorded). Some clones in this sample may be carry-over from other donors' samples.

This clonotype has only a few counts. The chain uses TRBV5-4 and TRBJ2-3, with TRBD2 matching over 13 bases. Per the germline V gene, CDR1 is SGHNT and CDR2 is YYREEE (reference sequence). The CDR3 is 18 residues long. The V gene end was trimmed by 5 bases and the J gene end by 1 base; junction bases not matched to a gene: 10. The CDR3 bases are TGTGCCAGCAGTCGACTCGGACTAGCGGGAGAGGGCACAGATACGCAGTATTTT. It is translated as CASSRLGLAGEGTDTQYF. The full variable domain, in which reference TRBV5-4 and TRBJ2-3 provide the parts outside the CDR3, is ETGVTQSPTHLIKTRGQQVTLRCSSQSGHNTVSWYQQALGQGPQFIFQYYREEENGRGNFPPRFSGLQFPNYSSELNVNALELDDSALYLCASSRLGLAGEGTDTQYFGPGTRLTVL.

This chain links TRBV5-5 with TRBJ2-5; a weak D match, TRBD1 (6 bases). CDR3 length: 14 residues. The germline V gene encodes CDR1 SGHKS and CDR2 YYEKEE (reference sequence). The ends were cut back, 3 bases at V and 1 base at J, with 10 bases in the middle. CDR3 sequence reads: CASSSGQRQETQYF. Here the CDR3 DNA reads TGTGCCAGCAGCTCCGGACAGCGCCAAGAGACCCAGTACTTC. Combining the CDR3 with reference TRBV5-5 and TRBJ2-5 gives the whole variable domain DAGVTQSPTHLIKTRGQQVTLRCSPISGHKSVSWYQQVLGQGPQFIFQYYEKEERGRGNFPDRFSARQFPNYSSELNVNALLLGDSALYLCASSSGQRQETQYFGPGTRLLVL.

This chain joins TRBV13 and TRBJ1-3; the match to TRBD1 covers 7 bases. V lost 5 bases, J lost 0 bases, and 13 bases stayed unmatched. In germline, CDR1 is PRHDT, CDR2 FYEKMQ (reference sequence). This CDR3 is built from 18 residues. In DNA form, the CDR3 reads TGTGCCAGCAGCATGAAACAGGGGCTGAACCCCTCTGGAAACACCATATATTTT. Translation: CASSMKQGLNPSGNTIYF.

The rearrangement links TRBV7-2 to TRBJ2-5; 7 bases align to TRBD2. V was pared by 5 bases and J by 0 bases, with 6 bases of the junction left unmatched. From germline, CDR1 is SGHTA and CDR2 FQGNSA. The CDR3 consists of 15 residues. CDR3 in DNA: TGTGCCAGCAGCCCTAGCGGCGCGTACCAAGAGACCCAGTACTTC. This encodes CASSPSGAYQETQYF.

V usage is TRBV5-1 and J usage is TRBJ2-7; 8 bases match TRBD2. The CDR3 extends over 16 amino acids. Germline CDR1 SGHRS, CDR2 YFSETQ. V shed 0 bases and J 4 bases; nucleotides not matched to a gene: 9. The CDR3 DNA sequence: TGCGCCAGCAGCTTGGCCACGAGCGGGAGTCTGTACGAGCAGTACTTC. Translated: CASSLATSGSLYEQYF. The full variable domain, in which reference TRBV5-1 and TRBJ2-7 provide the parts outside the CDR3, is KAGVTQTPRYLIKTRGQQVTLSCSPISGHRSVSWYQQTPGQGLQFLFEYFSETQRNKGNFPGRFSGRQFSNSRSEMNVSTLELGDSALYLCASSLATSGSLYEQYFGPGTRLTVT.

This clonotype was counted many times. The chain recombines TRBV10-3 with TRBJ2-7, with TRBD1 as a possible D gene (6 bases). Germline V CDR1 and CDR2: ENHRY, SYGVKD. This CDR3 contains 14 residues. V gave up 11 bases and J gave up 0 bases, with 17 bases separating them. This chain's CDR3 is CALVPQGHSYEQYV. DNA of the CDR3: TGTGCCCTAGTCCCTCAGGGGCACTCCTACGAGCAGTACGTC.